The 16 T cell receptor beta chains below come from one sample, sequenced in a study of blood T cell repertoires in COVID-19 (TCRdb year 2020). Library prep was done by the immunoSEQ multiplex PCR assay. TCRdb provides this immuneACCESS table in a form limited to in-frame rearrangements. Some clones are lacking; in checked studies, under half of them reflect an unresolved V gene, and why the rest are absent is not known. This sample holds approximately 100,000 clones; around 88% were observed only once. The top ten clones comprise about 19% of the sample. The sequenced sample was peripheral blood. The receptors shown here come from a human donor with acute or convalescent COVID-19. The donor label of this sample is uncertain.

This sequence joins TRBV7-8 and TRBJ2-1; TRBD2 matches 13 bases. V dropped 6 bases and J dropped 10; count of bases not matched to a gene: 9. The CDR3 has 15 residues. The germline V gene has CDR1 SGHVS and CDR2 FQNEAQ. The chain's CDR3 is CASRFTGLAGREQFF. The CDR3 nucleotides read TGTGCCAGCAGGTTTACGGGACTAGCGGGAAGAGAGCAGTTCTTC.

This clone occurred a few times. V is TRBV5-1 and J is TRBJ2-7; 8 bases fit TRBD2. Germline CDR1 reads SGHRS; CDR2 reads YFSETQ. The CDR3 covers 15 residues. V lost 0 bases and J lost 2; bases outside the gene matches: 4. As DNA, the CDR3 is TGCGCCAGCAGCTTGGTACTAGCGGACCCCTACGAGCAGTACTTC. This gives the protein CASSLVLADPYEQYF.

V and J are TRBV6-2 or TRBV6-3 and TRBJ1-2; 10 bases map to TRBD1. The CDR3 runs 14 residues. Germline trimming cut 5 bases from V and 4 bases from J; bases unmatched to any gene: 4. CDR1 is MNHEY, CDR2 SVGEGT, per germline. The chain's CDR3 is CASSRQGAGYGYTF. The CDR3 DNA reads TGTGCCAGCAGTAGACAGGGGGCTGGCTATGGCTACACCTTC.

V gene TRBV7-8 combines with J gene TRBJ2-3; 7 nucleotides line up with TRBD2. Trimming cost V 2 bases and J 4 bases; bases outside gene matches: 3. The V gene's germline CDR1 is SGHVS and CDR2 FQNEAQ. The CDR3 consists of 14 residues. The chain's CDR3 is CASSLSGLADTQYF. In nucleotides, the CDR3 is TGTGCCAGCAGCTTATCAGGACTAGCAGATACGCAGTATTTT.

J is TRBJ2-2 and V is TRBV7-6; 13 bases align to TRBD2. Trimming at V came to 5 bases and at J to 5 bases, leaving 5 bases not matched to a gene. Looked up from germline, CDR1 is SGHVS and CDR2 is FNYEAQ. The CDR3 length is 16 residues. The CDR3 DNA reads TGTGCCAGCAGCGTCCCGGGACTAGCGGGAACCGGGGAGCTGTTTTTT. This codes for CASSVPGLAGTGELFF.

Here the CDR3 DNA reads TGTGCCAGCAGGACCCAGGGTGGCTCCTACGAGCAGTACTTC. Translation gives CASRTQGGSYEQYF. The V and J genes are TRBV2 and TRBJ2-7, with D possibly TRBD1 on 5 matching bases. The CDR3 has 14 amino acids. CDR1 SNHLY and CDR2 FYNNEI come from the germline V gene. V was clipped by 6 bases and J by 0 bases, with 12 bases between them.

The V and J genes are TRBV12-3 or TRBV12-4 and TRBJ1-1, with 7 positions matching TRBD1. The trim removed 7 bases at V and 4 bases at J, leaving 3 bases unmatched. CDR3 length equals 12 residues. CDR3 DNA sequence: TGTGCCAGCACACAGGGGAGCACTGAAGCTTTCTTT. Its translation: CASTQGSTEAFF.

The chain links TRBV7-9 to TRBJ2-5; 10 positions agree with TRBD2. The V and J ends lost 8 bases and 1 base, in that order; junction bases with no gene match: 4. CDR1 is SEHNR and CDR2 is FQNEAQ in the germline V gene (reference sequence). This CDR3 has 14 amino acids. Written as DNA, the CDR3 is TGTGCCAGCCTAGCGGGAGAGTTCCAAGAGACCCAGTACTTC. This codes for CASLAGEFQETQYF.

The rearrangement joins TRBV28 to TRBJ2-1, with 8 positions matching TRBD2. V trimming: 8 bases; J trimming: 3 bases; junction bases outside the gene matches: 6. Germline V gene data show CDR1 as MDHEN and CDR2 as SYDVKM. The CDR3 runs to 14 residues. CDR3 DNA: TGTGCCAGCCGCGGACTAGCCGGCTACAATGAGCAGTTCTTC. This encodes CASRGLAGYNEQFF. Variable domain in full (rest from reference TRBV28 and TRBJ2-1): DVKVTQSSRYLVKRTGEKVFLECVQDMDHENMFWYRQDPGLGLRLIYFSYDVKMKEKGDIPEGYSVSREKKERFSLILESASTNQTSMYLCASRGLAGYNEQFFGPGTRLTVL.

For the CDR3, the DNA is TGTGCCAGCAGCCTCGGGACTAGCGGGGGGCGCGAGACCCAGTACTTC. This translates into CASSLGTSGGRETQYF. This sequence joins TRBV11-3 and TRBJ2-5; 15 bases align to TRBD2. From germline, CDR1 is SGHNT and CDR2 YENEEA. The V segment lost 5 bases and the J segment 5 bases; nucleotides outside the gene matches: 6. The CDR3 is 16 residues long.

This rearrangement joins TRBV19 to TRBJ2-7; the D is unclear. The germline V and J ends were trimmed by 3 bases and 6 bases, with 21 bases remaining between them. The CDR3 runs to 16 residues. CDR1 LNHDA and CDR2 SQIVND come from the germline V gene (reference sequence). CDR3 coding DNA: TGTGCCAGTAGTATCTTTGCGGCAGCCCAAGGATCCGAGCAGTACTTC. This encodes CASSIFAAAQGSEQYF.

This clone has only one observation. The CDR3: CASTQGGGEQYF. In nucleotides, the CDR3 is TGTGCCAGCACCCAGGGCGGGGGCGAGCAGTACTTC. This chain links TRBV5-4 with TRBJ2-7, with 7 bases that match TRBD2. CDR1 is SGHNT, CDR2 YYREEE, per germline (reference sequence). The CDR3 extends over 12 amino acids. J gave up 6 bases and V 6 bases, and 6 bases lay outside the gene matches.

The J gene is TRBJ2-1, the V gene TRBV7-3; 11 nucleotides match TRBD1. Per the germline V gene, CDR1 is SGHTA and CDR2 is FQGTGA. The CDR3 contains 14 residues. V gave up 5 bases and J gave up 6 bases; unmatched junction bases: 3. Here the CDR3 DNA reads TGTGCCAGCAGCCTAGGGACAGGGGGCAATGAGCAGTTCTTC. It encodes CASSLGTGGNEQFF. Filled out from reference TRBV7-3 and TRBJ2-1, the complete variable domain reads GAGVSQTPSNKVTEKGKYVELRCDPISGHTALYWYRQSLGQGPEFLIYFQGTGAADDSGLPNDRFFAVRPEGSVSTLKIQRTERGDSAVYLCASSLGTGGNEQFFGPGTRLTVL.

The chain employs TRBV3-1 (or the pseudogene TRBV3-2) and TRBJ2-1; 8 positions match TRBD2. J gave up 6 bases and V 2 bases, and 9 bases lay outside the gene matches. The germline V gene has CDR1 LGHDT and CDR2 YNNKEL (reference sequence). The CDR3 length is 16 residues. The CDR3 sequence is CASSQSSRGGINEQFF. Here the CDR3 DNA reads TGTGCCAGCAGCCAATCCTCCCGGGGGGGAATCAATGAGCAGTTCTTC.

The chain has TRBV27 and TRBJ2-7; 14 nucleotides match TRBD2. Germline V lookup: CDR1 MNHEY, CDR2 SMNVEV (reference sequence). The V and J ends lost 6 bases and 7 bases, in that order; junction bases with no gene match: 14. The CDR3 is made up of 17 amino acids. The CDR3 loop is CASRAGGGLAGAGEQYF. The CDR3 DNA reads TGTGCCAGCAGGGCGGGGGGGGGACTAGCGGGAGCTGGTGAGCAGTACTTC.

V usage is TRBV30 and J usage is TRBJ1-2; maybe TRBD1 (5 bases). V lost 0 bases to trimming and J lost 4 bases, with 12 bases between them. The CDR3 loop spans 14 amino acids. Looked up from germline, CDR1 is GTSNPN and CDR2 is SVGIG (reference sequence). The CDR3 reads CAWSVGAGFYGYTF. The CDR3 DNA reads TGTGCCTGGAGTGTAGGTGCAGGGTTCTATGGCTACACCTTC.